This T cell receptor (beta chain) is drawn from a study of regulatory and conventional T cells in RAG deficiency. Comment on this clone: The junction shows a germline mismatch at one end, possibly a read error.

The data were produced by immunoSEQ multiplex PCR, yet TCRdb's version contains in-frame clones alone and is incomplete. The top ten clones hold roughly 0.51% of a sample with 45,000 or so clones, 70% to 90% of them seen once. CDR1 DFQATT and CDR2 SNEGSKA come from the germline V gene (reference sequence). The CDR3 contains 11 residues. Blood CD4+ CD25-low CD127-high conventional T cells supplied the genomic DNA template. These data are also associated with another study on regulatory T cells. Per that paper: The primer mix had 52 TRBV and 13 TRBJ primers.

The chain employs TRBV20-1 and TRBJ1-2; D is undetermined. The TCR originated in a human donor in good health. The specimen was CD4+ effector T cells sorted from blood. This CDR3 is CGARDRRSYTF. CDR3 nucleotides: TGCGGTGCTAGAGATCGTCGTAGCTACACCTTC.